This record looks at one T cell receptor beta chain sequence and its context. Its matching antigen is unknown. Clones were read by immunoSEQ multiplex PCR, and TCRdb kept only the in-frame ones, dropping some. The sample contains 55,000 to 70,000 clones, 85% to 90% of which appear only once. Germline V gives CDR1 KGHDR, CDR2 SFDVKD. The CDR3 length is 11 residues. V was cut by 7 bases and J by 4 bases, with 3 bases left in between. The data belong to a study of T cell responses to AZD1222 COVID-19 vaccine. Whole-study results and caveats: Possibly, clonal diversity was underestimated; donors were largely white British and included more females. Seropositive at baseline were only six or seven AZD1222 recipients. CD4 TCRs associated with vaccination spanned spike, dominating at 160-218 and 743-854.

Specimen: peripheral blood, collected on day 0 of AZD1222 vaccination. This TCR was sampled from an adult in good health. The chain is built from TRBV24-1 and TRBJ2-2; D unclear. The CDR3 is CATRSTGELFF. The CDR3 bases are TGTGCCACCAGGAGCACCGGGGAGCTGTTTTTT.